A selection of T cell receptor beta chains follows, all from one sample in a study of shared clonotypes between healthy human individuals. Using immunoSEQ multiplex PCR, the repertoire was profiled, and TCRdb retains in-frame clones only, with some absent. The table shows some 680,000 clones, with around four fifths occurring only once. Sequencing was done on a sample of memory CD4+ T cells sorted from blood. These receptor sequences come from a woman under 40 in good health. Both conserved end residues are part of each CDR3. A D gene is named only where the DNA matches it firmly. Only part of the rows carry a size: once, few, many, or a class if the clone is expanded.

d_gene | abundance | j_gene | v_gene | CDR3aa | CDR3nt
NA | NA | TRBJ2-2 | TRBV28 | CASSSGSLGSGELFF | TGTGCCAGCAGTTCAGGGTCCTTAGGCTCCGGGGAGCTGTTTTTT
TRBD2 | NA | TRBJ2-7 | TRBV29-1 | CSVPGTSGRSEQYF | TGCAGCGTTCCCGGGACTAGCGGGAGAAGCGAGCAGTACTTC
TRBD2 | NA | TRBJ2-1 | TRBV11-2 | CASSKRETGGGEQFF | TGTGCCAGCAGCAAAAGAGAAACAGGCGGGGGTGAGCAGTTCTTC
TRBD2 | NA | TRBJ2-3 | TRBV7-3 | CASSFSGGSTDTQYF | TGTGCCAGCAGCTTTAGCGGGGGTAGCACAGATACGCAGTATTTT
NA | NA | TRBJ2-7 | TRBV6-5 | CASSYDGGIGDEQYF | TGTGCCAGCAGTTACGATGGCGGGATAGGGGACGAGCAGTACTTC
TRBD1 | once | TRBJ1-1 | TRBV6-6 | CASSHGTGVPEAFF | TGTGCCAGCAGTCACGGGACAGGGGTTCCTGAAGCTTTCTTT
NA | NA | TRBJ2-1 | TRBV5-1 | CASSLLSGKHNEQFF | TGCGCCAGCAGCTTGCTTTCAGGGAAACACAATGAGCAGTTCTTC
TRBD1 | NA | TRBJ1-2 | TRBV6-4 | CASSPGGSYGYTF | TGTGCCAGCAGTCCAGGGGGCAGCTATGGCTACACCTTC
NA | few | TRBJ2-7 | TRBV6-1 | CASLMGGSYEQYF | TGTGCCAGCTTGATGGGGGGTTCCTACGAGCAGTACTTC
TRBD2 | NA | TRBJ2-5 | TRBV5-1 | CASSLLAGGTETQYF | TGCGCCAGCAGCCTACTAGCGGGAGGGACAGAGACCCAGTACTTC
TRBD1 | NA | TRBJ2-2 | TRBV10-2 | CASSEIVGGPGELFF | TGCGCCAGCAGTGAAATTGTAGGGGGCCCCGGGGAGCTGTTTTTT
NA | NA | TRBJ2-2 | TRBV7-9 | CASSWTLGVWNTGELFF | TGTGCCAGCAGCTGGACTTTGGGGGTCTGGAACACCGGGGAGCTGTTTTTT
NA | NA | TRBJ2-3 | TRBV10-2 | CASRAGKSTDTQYF | TGCGCCAGCAGGGCGGGTAAGAGCACAGATACGCAGTATTTT
NA | NA | TRBJ2-2 | TRBV14 | CASSLRVIGELFF | TGTGCCAGCAGCTTGAGGGTGATCGGGGAGCTGTTTTTT
NA | few | TRBJ1-1 | TRBV28 | CASSLGTRYTEAFF | TGTGCCAGCAGTTTAGGGACAAGATACACTGAAGCTTTCTTT
NA | few | TRBJ1-5 | TRBV20-1 | CSARGQQPQHF | TGCAGTGCCAGGGGTCAACAGCCCCAGCATTTT
NA | few | TRBJ1-5 | TRBV28 | CASSKVALFLRRSNQPQHF | TGTGCCAGCAGTAAGGTCGCCTTGTTCCTGCGCAGGAGCAATCAGCCCCAGCATTTT
TRBD1 | few | TRBJ1-2 | TRBV5-4 | CASSSGQTGATFGYTF | TGTGCCAGCAGCTCGGGCCAGACAGGGGCCACTTTTGGCTACACCTTC
NA | NA | TRBJ1-1 | TRBV19 | CASSTRDIKAFF | TGTGCCAGTAGTACCCGGGACATTAAAGCTTTCTTT
TRBD1 | NA | TRBJ1-1 | TRBV5-1 | CASSLSAGGTEAFF | TGCGCCAGCAGCTTGTCGGCAGGGGGGACTGAAGCTTTCTTT
NA | NA | TRBJ1-6 | TRBV6-5 | CASSYSSGKNSPLHF | TGTGCCAGCAGTTACTCCTCGGGCAAGAATTCACCCCTCCACTTT
NA | NA | TRBJ2-1 | TRBV5-1 | CASSLASSGYNEQFF | TGCGCCAGCAGCTTGGCCAGCTCTGGATACAATGAGCAGTTCTTC
TRBD1 | NA | TRBJ1-4 | TRBV6-5 | CASSASTGGKEKLFF | TGTGCCAGCAGTGCCTCTACAGGGGGAAAAGAAAAACTGTTTTTT
TRBD2 | once | TRBJ2-7 | TRBV29-1 | CSVESLAGGRYEQYF | TGCAGCGTTGAATCCCTAGCGGGAGGTCGGTACGAGCAGTACTTC
NA | NA | TRBJ2-6 | TRBV18 | CASSPGRSGANVLTF | TGTGCCAGCTCACCAGGGCGCTCTGGGGCCAACGTCCTGACTTTC
TRBD1 | NA | TRBJ1-1 | TRBV6-1 | CASRGRQGTFF | TGTGCCAGTCGCGGTCGACAGGGGACTTTCTTT
TRBD1 | NA | TRBJ1-1 | TRBV27 | CASSWRQGSTEAFF | TGTGCCAGCAGTTGGAGACAGGGTAGCACTGAAGCTTTCTTT
TRBD2 | NA | TRBJ2-1 | TRBV7-2 | CASSWGLAGNEQFF | TGTGCCAGCAGCTGGGGACTAGCGGGCAATGAGCAGTTCTTC